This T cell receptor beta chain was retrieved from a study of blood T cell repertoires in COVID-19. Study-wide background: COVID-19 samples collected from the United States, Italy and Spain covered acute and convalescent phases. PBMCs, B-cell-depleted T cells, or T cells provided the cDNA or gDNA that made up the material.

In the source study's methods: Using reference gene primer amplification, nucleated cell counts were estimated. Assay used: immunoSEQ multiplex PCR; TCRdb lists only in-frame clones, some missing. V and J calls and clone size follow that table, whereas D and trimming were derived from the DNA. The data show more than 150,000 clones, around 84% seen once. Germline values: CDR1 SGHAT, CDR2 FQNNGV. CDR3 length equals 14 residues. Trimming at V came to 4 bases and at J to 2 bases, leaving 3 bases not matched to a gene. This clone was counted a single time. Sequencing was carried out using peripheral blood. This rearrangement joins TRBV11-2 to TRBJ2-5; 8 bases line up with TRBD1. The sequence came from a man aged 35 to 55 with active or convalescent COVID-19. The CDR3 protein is CASSSGTGQETQYF. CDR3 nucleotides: TGTGCCAGCAGCTCCGGGACAGGACAAGAGACCCAGTACTTC.